The 21 T cell receptor beta chains given below trace back to one sample, sequenced in a study of low-dose radiotherapy and immunotherapy resistance in tumors. Indicated time point: before trial treatment. Both TCRalpha and TCRbeta chains were reverse transcribed with V-gene-specific primers. TCRs were put through 20 PCR cycles of amplification with Phusion. A constant-region primer and the V-primer adapter served as the primer pair. One entry per CDR3 protein, called by TCRdb with MiXCR from the reads. The sample lists 80,000 to 95,000 distinct CDR3 sequences, just under 9.5% seen once, with around 0.93% in the top ten. The sequenced sample was PBMCs, obtained before treatment. The origin of the receptors is a male donor with prostate cancer.

This clonotype occurred many times. V is TRBV5-1 and J is TRBJ2-2; D perhaps matches TRBD2 (6 bases). CDR3 length: 14 residues. The ends were cut back, 5 bases at V and 2 bases at J, with 10 bases in the middle. Germline V lookup: CDR1 SGHRS, CDR2 YFSETQ. The CDR3 protein is CASSDSGNTGELFF. The CDR3 DNA is TGCGCCAGCAGTGATAGCGGCAACACCGGGGAGCTGTTTTTT.

There are many counts of this clonotype. The J gene is TRBJ2-5, the V gene TRBV28; D is unresolved. Trimming shortened V by 10 bases and J by 1 base, and 13 bases separated the two germline ends. The CDR3 consists of 13 residues. The V gene's germline CDR1 is MDHEN and CDR2 SYDVKM. The chain's CDR3 is CATVVASQETQYF. The CDR3 DNA reads TGTGCCACGGTGGTGGCTAGCCAAGAGACCCAGTACTTC.

This clonotype was detected many times. The chain combines TRBV6-2 or TRBV6-3 with TRBJ2-7; the D gene is possibly TRBD2 (5 bases). The ends were cut back, 0 bases at V and 2 bases at J, with 11 bases in the middle. This CDR3 has 15 residues. Germline loops: CDR1 MNHEY, CDR2 SVGEGT. The CDR3 nucleotides read TGTGCCAGCAGTTACTCCCCCGGGATCGCCTACGAGCAGTACTTC. It specifies CASSYSPGIAYEQYF.

Turning to this clonotype: A much larger clone differs from this one at a single base, so this may be a read error. V is TRBV12-3 or TRBV12-4 and J is TRBJ2-1; D unclear. Deletions cut 4 bases from V and 1 base from J, with 11 bases between. The CDR3 consists of 15 residues. The CDR3: CASSSQEKSYNEQFF. The CDR3 bases are TGTGCCAGCAGTTCGCAGGAGAAGTCCTACAATGAGCAGTTCTTC.

This clonotype was seen ten or more times. This rearrangement joins TRBV5-5 to TRBJ1-2; no clear D. Per the germline V gene, CDR1 is SGHKS and CDR2 is YYEKEE (reference sequence). Trimming removed 7 bases at V and 2 bases at J, with 12 bases between. The CDR3 spans 13 residues. CDR3 sequence (DNA): TGTGCCAGCGCTCAGGCACAGAACTATGGCTACACCTTC. Residues: CASAQAQNYGYTF.

This clonotype was detected many times. The V and J genes are TRBV21-1 and TRBJ2-3; the table's D call, TRBD1, was not checked against the DNA. TRBV21-1 is a pseudogene locus. This CDR3 has 15 residues. The CDR3 protein is CASSRTGTTTDTQYF. The CDR3 nucleotides read TGTGCCAGCAGCAGGACAGGTACTACCACAGATACGCAGTATTTT.

This clonotype was counted ten times or more. The J gene is TRBJ1-3, the V gene TRBV28; D uncertain. In germline, CDR1 is MDHEN, CDR2 SYDVKM. The CDR3 consists of 15 residues. V lost 5 bases and J lost 2, with 13 bases in between. The CDR3 sequence is CASSPRGMPGNTIYF. CDR3 nucleotide sequence: TGTGCCAGCAGTCCCCGGGGTATGCCTGGAAACACCATATATTTT.

This clonotype was seen repeatedly, ten times or more. This CDR3 is CASSLNRVYTYEQYF. The CDR3 DNA sequence: TGTGCCAGCAGCCTAAACAGGGTGTACACCTACGAGCAGTACTTC. This chain uses TRBV7-2 with TRBJ2-7; TRBD1 might be the D (6 bases). V lost 5 bases, J lost 2 bases, and 16 bases lay in between. This CDR3 is 15 amino acids long. The germline V gene encodes CDR1 SGHTA and CDR2 FQGNSA.

V is TRBV29-1 and J is TRBJ1-2; D remains unclear. In germline, CDR1 is SQVTM, CDR2 ANQGSEA. CDR3 length: 14 residues. With 0 bases removed from V and 2 bases from J, the gap between germline ends came to 10 bases. In DNA form, the CDR3 reads TGCAGCGTTGAAGATCTGGGGAGGAACTATGGCTACACCTTC. It codes for CSVEDLGRNYGYTF.

This clonotype was detected a few times. The rearrangement links TRBV11-2 to TRBJ2-3, with D perhaps TRBD1 (5 bases). CDR1 is SGHAT and CDR2 is FQNNGV in the germline V gene. Trimming removed 2 bases from V and 3 bases from J, with 9 bases in between. This CDR3 has 14 amino acids. CDR3 DNA: TGTGCCAGCAGCTTATATAAGGGGACAGATACGCAGTATTTT. It translates to CASSLYKGTDTQYF.

This clonotype was counted at least ten times. The CDR3 sequence: CASSPQGSRDTEAFF. CDR3 in DNA: TGTGCCAGCTCACCACAGGGATCACGGGACACTGAAGCTTTCTTT. This sequence joins TRBV18 and TRBJ1-1; D gene ambiguous. This CDR3 spans 15 amino acids. V lost 1 base to trimming and J lost 3 bases, with 12 bases between them. Germline CDR1 and CDR2: KGHSH and LQKENI.

Notes on this clonotype: The DNA is omitted, as the CDR3 cannot be located on it reliably, and the CDR3 follows TCRdb's listing. The chain carries TRBV5-1 and TRBJ2-2; the table's D call of TRBD2 was not tested on the DNA. The CDR3 spans 15 residues, counting both ends. Germline values: CDR1 SGHRS, CDR2 YFSETQ. This CDR3 reads CASSFGGGTPGSCFF.

For this clonotype: Since a far larger clone is one base different, this is likely a read error. The V and J genes are TRBV6-1 and TRBJ1-3, with no clear D. The CDR3 consists of 10 residues. Trimming left V 11 bases short and J 6 bases short, with 8 bases between. CDR1 and CDR2 (germline): MNHNS, SASEGT. CDR3 in DNA: TGTGCCTGCTGGGAAAACACCATATATTTT. Its translation: CACWENTIYF.

Of note for this clonotype: A far larger clone is just one base off, so this is likely a read error. This rearrangement joins TRBV4-3 to TRBJ2-7, with D maybe TRBD2 (6 bases). V was shortened by 4 bases and J by 7 bases, with 17 bases between the two germline ends. The CDR3 extends over 14 amino acids. Germline CDR1 LGHNA, CDR2 YSLEER. The CDR3, as DNA: TGCGCCAGCAGCCCGGGGACTGGGCGTCGTGAGCAGTACTTC. Protein sequence: CASSPGTGRREQYF.

This clonotype has at least ten counts. The chain has TRBV19 and TRBJ2-1; D is perhaps TRBD1 (6 bases). V was cut by 7 bases and J by 9 bases, with 19 bases left in between. In germline, CDR1 is LNHDA, CDR2 SQIVND (reference sequence). CDR3 length: 14 amino acids. For the CDR3, the DNA is TGTGCCAGTAAAGCGGTCAGGGACACGGGTGAGCAGTTCTTC. The encoded protein is CASKAVRDTGEQFF.

Only a few counts were recorded for this clonotype. The chain recombines TRBV12-3 or TRBV12-4 with TRBJ1-3; 9 nucleotides align to TRBD1. The CDR3 is 15 amino acids. After removal of 4 bases from V and 0 bases from J, the junction contained 1 base not matched to a gene. The DNA for the CDR3 is TGTGCCAGCAGTTCGGGACAGGGCTCTGGAAACACCATATATTTT. Its protein product is CASSSGQGSGNTIYF.

Concerning this clonotype itself: It differs at one base from a far larger clone, so likely a read error. The rearrangement uses TRBV4-3 and TRBJ2-7, with 10 bases fitting TRBD2. Germline CDR1 reads LGHNA; CDR2 reads YSLEER. This CDR3 is 15 amino acids long. CDR3 nucleotides: TGCACCAGCAGCTACACTAGCGGGGTTGCCTACGAGCAGTACTTC. Translating gives CTSSYTSGVAYEQYF.

This clonotype was detected many times. V is TRBV7-8 and J is TRBJ2-7; D is possibly TRBD2 (5 bases). From germline, CDR1 is SGHVS and CDR2 FQNEAQ. The CDR3 sequence is 18 residues long. V was cut by 0 bases and J by 5 bases, with 23 bases left in between. CDR3 sequence (DNA): TGTGCCAGCAGCTTAGCAGGGAATGTCCCGAGGGTAAAGCACGAGCAGTACTTC. This sequence encodes CASSLAGNVPRVKHEQYF.

The count of this clonotype is one. A far bigger clonotype differs at one base, so this is likely a read error. J is TRBJ2-7 and V is TRBV18; a weak D match, TRBD1 (5 bases). Trimming cost V 4 bases and J 7 bases, with 17 bases left between them. The CDR3 covers 14 residues. Per germline, CDR1 KGHSH and CDR2 LQKENI. The CDR3 sequence: CASSLDQGGYEQYF. In nucleotides, the CDR3 is TGTGCCAGCTCACTGGACCAGGGCGGCTATGAGCAGTACTTC. The full variable domain, in which reference TRBV18 and TRBJ2-7 provide the parts outside the CDR3, is NAGVMQNPRHLVRRRGQEARLRCSPMKGHSHVYWYRQLPEEGLKFMVYLQKENIIDESGMPKERFSAEFPKEGPSILRIQQVVRGDSAAYFCASSLDQGGYEQYFGPGTRLTVT.

At least ten counts were recorded for this clonotype. The gene calls are TRBV7-2 and TRBJ1-5; D is undetermined. Germline values: CDR1 SGHTA, CDR2 FQGNSA. Trimming left V 2 bases short and J 7 bases short, with 9 bases between. The CDR3 loop spans 13 amino acids. In DNA, the CDR3 is TGTGCCAGCAGCTTATTTGGGAACCAGCCCCAGCATTTT. The encoded protein is CASSLFGNQPQHF. The whole variable domain, remainder taken from reference TRBV7-2 and TRBJ1-5, is GAGVSQSPSNKVTEKGKDVELRCDPISGHTALYWYRQSLGQGLEFLIYFQGNSAPDKSGLPSDRFSAERTGGSVSTLTIQRTQQEDSAVYLCASSLFGNQPQHFGDGTRLSIL.

This clonotype occurred many times. The chain joins TRBV6-5 to TRBJ2-6; 7 bases fit TRBD1. Germline loops: CDR1 MNHEY, CDR2 SVGAGI. The CDR3 runs 17 residues. J was trimmed by 0 bases and V by 6 bases; bases with no gene match: 8. The CDR3 here is CASRTGQSRSGANVLTF. CDR3 sequence (DNA): TGTGCCAGCAGAACGGGACAGAGCCGCTCTGGGGCCAACGTCCTGACTTTC.